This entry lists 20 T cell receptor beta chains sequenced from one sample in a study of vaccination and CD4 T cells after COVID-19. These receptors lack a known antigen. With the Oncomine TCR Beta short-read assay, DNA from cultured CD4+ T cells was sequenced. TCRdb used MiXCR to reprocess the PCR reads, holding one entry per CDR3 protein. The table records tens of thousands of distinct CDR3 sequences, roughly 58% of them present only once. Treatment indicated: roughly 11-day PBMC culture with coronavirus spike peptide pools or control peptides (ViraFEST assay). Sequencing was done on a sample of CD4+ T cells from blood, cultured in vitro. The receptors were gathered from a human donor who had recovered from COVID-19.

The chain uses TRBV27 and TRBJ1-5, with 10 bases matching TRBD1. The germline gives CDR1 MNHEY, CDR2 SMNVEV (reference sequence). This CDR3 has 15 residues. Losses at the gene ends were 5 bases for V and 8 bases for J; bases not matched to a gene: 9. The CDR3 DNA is TGTGCCAGCAGTCTGACCGGGACAGGGGTCGAGCCCCAGCATTTT. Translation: CASSLTGTGVEPQHF.

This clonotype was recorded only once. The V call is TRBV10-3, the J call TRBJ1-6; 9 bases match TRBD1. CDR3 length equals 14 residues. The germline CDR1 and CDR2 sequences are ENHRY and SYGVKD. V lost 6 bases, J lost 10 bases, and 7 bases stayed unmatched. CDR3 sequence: CAIRTGTGPSPLHF. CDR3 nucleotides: TGTGCCATCAGAACCGGGACAGGGCCATCACCCCTCCACTTT.

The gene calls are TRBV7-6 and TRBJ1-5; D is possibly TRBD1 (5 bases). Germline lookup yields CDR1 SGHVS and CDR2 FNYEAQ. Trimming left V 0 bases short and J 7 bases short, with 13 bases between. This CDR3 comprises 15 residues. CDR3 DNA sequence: TGTGCCAGCAGCTTAGCACGGGGACCGGGCCAGCCCCAGCATTTT. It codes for CASSLARGPGQPQHF.

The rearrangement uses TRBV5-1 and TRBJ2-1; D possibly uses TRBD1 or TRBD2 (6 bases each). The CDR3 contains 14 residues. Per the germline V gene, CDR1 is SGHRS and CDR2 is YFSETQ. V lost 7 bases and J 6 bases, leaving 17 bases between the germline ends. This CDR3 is CASQVLGGLNEQFF. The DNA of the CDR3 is TGCGCCAGCCAGGTTCTCGGGGGCCTCAATGAGCAGTTCTTC. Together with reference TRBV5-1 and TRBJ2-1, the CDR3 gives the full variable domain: KAGVTQTPRYLIKTRGQQVTLSCSPISGHRSVSWYQQTPGQGLQFLFEYFSETQRNKGNFPGRFSGRQFSNSRSEMNVSTLELGDSALYLCASQVLGGLNEQFFGPGTRLTVL.

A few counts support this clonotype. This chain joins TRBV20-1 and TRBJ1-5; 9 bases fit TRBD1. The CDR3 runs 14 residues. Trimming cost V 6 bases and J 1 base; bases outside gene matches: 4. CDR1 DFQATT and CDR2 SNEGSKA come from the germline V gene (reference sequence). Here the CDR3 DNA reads TGCAGTGCCCTACAGGGGGCGAGCAATCAGCCCCAGCATTTT. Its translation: CSALQGASNQPQHF.

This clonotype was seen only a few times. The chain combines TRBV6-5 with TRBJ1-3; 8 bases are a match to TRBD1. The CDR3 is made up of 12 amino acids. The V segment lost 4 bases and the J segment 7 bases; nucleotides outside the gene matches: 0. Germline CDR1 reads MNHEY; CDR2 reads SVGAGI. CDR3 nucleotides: TGTGCCAGCAGTTGGGACAGGAACACCATATATTTT. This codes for CASSWDRNTIYF.

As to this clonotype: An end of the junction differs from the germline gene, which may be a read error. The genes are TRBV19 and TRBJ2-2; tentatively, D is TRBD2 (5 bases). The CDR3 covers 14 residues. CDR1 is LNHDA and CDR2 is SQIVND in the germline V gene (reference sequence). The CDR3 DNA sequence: TGTGTCAGTAGTAGGGAGTGGAGCACCGGGGAGCTGTTTTTT. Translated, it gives CVSSREWSTGELFF. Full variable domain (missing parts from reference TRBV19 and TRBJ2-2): DGGITQSPKYLFRKEGQNVTLSCEQNLNHDAMYWYRQDPGQGLRLIYYSQIVNDFQKGDIAEGYSVSREKKESFPLTVTSAQKNPTAFYLCVSSREWSTGELFFGEGSRLTVL.

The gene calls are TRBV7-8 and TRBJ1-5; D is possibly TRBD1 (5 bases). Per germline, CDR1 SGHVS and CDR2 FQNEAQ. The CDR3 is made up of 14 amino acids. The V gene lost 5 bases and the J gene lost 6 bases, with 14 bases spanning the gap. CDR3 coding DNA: TGTGCCAGCAGCGGGCCTGAGGGGAGTCAGCCCCAGCATTTT. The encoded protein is CASSGPEGSQPQHF. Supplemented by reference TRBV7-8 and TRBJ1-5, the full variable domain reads GAGVSQSPRYKVAKRGQDVALRCDPISGHVSLFWYQQALGQGPEFLTYFQNEAQLDKSGLPSDRFFAERPEGSVSTLKIQRTQQEDSAVYLCASSGPEGSQPQHFGDGTRLSIL.

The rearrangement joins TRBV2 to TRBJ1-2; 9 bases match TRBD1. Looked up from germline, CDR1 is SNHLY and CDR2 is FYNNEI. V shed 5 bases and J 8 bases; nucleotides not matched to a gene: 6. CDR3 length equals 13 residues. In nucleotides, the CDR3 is TGTGCCAGCAGTACAGGGACAGGGCGCGGCTACACCTTC. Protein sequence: CASSTGTGRGYTF.

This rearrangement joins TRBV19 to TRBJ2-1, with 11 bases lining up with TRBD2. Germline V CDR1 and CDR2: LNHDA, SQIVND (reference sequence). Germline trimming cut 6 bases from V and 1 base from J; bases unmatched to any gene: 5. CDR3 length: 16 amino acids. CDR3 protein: CASSPGLAASYNEQFF. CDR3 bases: TGTGCCAGTAGCCCGGGACTAGCGGCTTCCTACAATGAGCAGTTCTTC.

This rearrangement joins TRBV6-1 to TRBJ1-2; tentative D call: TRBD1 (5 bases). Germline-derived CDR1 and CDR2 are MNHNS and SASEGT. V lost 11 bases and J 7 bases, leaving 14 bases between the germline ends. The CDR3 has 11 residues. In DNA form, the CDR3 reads TGTGCCGCGGGGGGAGTTGGTGGCTACACCTTC. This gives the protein CAAGGVGGYTF.

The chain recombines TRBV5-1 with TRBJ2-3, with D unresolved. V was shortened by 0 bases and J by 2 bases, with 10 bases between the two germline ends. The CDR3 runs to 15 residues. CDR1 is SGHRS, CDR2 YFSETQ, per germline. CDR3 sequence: CASSLGRRYTDTQYF. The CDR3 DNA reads TGCGCCAGCAGCTTGGGCCGTAGATACACAGATACGCAGTATTTT.

CDR3 sequence reads: CASSPPGQGRGYTF. The CDR3 DNA is TGTGCCAGCTCACCACCGGGACAGGGACGAGGCTACACCTTC. The V gene is TRBV18, the J gene TRBJ1-2, with 9 bases lining up with TRBD1. This CDR3 has 14 residues. V lost 0 bases and J lost 8; bases outside the gene matches: 4. Germline V gene data show CDR1 as KGHSH and CDR2 as LQKENI.

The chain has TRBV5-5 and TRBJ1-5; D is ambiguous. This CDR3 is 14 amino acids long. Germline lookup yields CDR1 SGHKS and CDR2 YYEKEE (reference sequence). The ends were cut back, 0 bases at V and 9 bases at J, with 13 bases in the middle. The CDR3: CASSLAGEVGPQHF. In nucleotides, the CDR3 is TGTGCCAGCAGCTTGGCCGGGGAGGTAGGGCCCCAGCATTTT. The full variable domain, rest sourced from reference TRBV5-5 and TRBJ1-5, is DAGVTQSPTHLIKTRGQQVTLRCSPISGHKSVSWYQQVLGQGPQFIFQYYEKEERGRGNFPDRFSARQFPNYSSELNVNALLLGDSALYLCASSLAGEVGPQHFGDGTRLSIL.

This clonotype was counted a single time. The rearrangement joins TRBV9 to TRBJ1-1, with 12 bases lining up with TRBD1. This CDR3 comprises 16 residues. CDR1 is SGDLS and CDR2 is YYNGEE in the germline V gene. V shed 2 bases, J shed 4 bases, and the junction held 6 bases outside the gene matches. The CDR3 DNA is TGTGCCAGCAGCGTTCTGCCGGGACAGGGGGCCACTGAAGCTTTCTTT. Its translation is CASSVLPGQGATEAFF.

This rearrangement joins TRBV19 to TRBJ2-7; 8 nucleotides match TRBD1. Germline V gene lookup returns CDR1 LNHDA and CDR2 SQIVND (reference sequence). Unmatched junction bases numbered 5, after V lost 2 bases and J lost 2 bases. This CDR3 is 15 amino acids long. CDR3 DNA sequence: TGTGCCAGTAGTATAACCAGGGGGCTCACCTACGAGCAGTACTTC. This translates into CASSITRGLTYEQYF.

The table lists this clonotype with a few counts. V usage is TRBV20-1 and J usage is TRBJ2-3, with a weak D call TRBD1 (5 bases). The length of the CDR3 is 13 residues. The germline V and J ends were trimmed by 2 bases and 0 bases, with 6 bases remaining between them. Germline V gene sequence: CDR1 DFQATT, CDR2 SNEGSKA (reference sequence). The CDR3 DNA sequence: TGCAGTGCTAGACAGGGTAGCACAGATACGCAGTATTTT. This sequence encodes CSARQGSTDTQYF.

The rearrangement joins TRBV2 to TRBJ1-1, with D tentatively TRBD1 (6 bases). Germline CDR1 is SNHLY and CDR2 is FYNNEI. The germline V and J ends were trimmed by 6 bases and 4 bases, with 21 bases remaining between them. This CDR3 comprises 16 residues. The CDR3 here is CASRGAGTLIITEAFF. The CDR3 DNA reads TGTGCCAGCAGGGGGGCGGGGACCCTAATAATCACTGAAGCTTTCTTT.

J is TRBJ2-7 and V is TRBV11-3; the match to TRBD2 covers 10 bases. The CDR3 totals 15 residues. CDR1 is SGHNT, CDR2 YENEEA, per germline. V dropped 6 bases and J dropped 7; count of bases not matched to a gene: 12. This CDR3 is CASSQGSGRAREQYF. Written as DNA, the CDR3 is TGTGCCAGCAGTCAGGGGAGCGGGAGGGCCAGGGAGCAGTACTTC.

CDR3: CASSQDVAWGYTF. The CDR3 coding sequence is TGTGCCAGCAGCCAAGATGTAGCTTGGGGCTACACCTTC. The chain has TRBV3-1 and TRBJ1-2; D is unresolved. In germline, CDR1 is LGHDT, CDR2 YNNKEL (reference sequence). The CDR3 runs 13 residues. V dropped 0 bases and J dropped 8 bases, with 10 bases sitting between them.